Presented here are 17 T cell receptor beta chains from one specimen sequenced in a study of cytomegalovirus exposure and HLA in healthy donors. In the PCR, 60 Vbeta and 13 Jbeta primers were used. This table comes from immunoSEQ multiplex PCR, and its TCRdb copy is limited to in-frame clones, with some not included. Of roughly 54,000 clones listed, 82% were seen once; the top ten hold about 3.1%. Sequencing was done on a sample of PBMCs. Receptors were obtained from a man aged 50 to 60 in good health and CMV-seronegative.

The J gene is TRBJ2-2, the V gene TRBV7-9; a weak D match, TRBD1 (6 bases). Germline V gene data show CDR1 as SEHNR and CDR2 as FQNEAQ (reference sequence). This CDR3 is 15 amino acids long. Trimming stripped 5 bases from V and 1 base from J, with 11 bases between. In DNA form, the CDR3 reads TGTGCCAGCAGCCTAAAAGGGGGGAACACCGGGGAGCTGTTTTTT. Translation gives CASSLKGGNTGELFF. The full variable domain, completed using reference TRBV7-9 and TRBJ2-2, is DTGVSQNPRHKITKRGQNVTFRCDPISEHNRLYWYRQTLGQGPEFLTYFQNEAQLEKSRLLSDRFSAERPKGSFSTLEIQRTEQGDSAMYLCASSLKGGNTGELFFGEGSRLTVL.

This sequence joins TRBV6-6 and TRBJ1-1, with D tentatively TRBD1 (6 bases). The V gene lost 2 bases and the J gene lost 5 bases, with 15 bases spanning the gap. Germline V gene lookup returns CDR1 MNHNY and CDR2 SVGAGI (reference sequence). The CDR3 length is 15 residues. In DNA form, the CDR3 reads TGTGCCAGCAGTTACGGGGGGGGGCGCAGAACTGAAGCTTTCTTT. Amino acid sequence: CASSYGGGRRTEAFF.

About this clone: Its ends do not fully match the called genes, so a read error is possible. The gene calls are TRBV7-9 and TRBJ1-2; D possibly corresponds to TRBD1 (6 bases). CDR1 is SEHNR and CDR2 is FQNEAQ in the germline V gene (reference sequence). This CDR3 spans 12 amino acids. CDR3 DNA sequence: TGTTCCAGCAGCGGTCAGGGAGGGGGGTACACCTTC. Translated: CSSSGQGGGYTF.

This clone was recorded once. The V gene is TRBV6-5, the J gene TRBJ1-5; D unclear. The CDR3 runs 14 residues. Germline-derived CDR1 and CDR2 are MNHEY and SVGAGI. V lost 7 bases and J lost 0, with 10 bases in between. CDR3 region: CASKRDNSNQPQHF. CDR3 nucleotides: TGTGCCAGCAAACGAGATAATAGCAATCAGCCCCAGCATTTT.

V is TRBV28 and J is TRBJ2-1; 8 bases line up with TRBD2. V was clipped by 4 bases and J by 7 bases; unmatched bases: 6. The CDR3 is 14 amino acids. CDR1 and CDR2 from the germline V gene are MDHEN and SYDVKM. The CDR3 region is CASSSGTSNNEQFF. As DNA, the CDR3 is TGTGCCAGCAGTTCTGGGACTAGTAATAATGAGCAGTTCTTC.

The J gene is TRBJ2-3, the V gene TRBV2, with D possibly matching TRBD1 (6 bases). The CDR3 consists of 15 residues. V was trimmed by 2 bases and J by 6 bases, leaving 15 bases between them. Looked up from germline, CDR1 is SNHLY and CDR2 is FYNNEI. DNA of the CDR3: TGTGCCAGCAGTGAATTTGGACCGAGGGGGGATACGCAGTATTTT. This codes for CASSEFGPRGDTQYF.

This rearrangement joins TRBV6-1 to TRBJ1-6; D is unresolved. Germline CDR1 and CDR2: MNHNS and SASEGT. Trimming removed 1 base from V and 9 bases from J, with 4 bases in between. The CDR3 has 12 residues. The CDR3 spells CASSEGSSPLHF. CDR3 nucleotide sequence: TGTGCCAGCAGTGAAGGGAGTTCACCCCTCCACTTT.

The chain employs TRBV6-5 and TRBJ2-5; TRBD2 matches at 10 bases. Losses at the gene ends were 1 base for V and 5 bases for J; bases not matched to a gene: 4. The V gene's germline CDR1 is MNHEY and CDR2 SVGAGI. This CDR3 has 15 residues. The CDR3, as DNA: TGTGCCAGCAGTTACTTAGCGGGGGGCAGGGAGACCCAGTACTTC. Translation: CASSYLAGGRETQYF.

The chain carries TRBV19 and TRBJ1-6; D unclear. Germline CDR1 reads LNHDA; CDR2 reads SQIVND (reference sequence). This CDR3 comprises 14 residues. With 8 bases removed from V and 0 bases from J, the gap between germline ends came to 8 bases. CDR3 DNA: TGTGCCAGTGCGGAGAGCTCCTATAATTCACCCCTCCACTTT. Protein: CASAESSYNSPLHF.

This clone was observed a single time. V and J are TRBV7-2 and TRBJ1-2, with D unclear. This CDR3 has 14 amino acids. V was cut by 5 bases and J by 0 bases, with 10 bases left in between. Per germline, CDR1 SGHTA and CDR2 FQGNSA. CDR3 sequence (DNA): TGTGCCAGCAGCCCCCTACTAGCTAACTATGGCTACACCTTC. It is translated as CASSPLLANYGYTF.

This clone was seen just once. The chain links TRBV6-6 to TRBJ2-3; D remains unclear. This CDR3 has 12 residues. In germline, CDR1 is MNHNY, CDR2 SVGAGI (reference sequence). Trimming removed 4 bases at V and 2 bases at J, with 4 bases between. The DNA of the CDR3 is TGTGCCAGCAGTTCCCACACAGATACGCAGTATTTT. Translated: CASSSHTDTQYF.

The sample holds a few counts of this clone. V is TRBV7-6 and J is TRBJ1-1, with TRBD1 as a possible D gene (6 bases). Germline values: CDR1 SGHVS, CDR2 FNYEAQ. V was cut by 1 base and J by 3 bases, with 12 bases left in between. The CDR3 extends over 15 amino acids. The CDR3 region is CASSLGQALYTEAFF. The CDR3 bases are TGTGCCAGCAGCTTAGGACAGGCCTTATACACTGAAGCTTTCTTT. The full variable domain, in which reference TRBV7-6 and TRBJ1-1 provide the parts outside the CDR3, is GAGVSQSPRYKVTKRGQDVALRCDPISGHVSLYWYRQALGQGPEFLTYFNYEAQQDKSGLPNDRFSAERPEGSISTLTIQRTEQRDSAMYRCASSLGQALYTEAFFGQGTRLTVV.

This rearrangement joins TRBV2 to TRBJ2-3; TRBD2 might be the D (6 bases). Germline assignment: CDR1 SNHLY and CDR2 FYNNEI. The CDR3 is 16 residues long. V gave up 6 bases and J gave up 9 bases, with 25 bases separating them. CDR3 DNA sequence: TGTGCCAGCAGCCAACTGCGGACTACCGCCGAGAGAACGCAGTATTTT. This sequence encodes CASSQLRTTAERTQYF.

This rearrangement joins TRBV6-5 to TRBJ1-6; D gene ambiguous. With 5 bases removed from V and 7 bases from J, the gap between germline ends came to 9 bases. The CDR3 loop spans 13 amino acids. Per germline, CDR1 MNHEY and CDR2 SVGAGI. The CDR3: CASSPRLNSPLHF. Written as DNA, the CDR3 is TGTGCCAGCAGTCCCCGACTGAATTCACCCCTCCACTTT.

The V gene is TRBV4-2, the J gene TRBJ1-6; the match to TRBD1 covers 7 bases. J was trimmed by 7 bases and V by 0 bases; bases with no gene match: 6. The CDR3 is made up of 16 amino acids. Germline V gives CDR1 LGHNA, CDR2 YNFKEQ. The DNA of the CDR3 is TGTGCCAGCAGCCAAGATGTAGGGGACAGAAATTCACCCCTCCACTTT. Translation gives CASSQDVGDRNSPLHF.

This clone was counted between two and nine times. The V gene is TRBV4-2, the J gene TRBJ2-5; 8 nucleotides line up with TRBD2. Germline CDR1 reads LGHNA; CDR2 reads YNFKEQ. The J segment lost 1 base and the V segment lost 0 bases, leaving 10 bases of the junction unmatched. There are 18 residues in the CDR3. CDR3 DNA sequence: TGTGCCAGCAGCCAAGATTCCAAACGGGGGGGTCTCCAAGAGACCCAGTACTTC. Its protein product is CASSQDSKRGGLQETQYF.

Here the CDR3 reads CASSAPGTAHEQYF. In DNA, the CDR3 is TGTGCCAGCAGCGCGCCCGGGACTGCACACGAGCAGTACTTC. The V and J genes are TRBV9 and TRBJ2-7; TRBD2 might be the D (6 bases). Germline V gene lookup returns CDR1 SGDLS and CDR2 YYNGEE. Trimming took 3 bases from V and 5 from J, leaving 15 bases between them. CDR3 length: 14 amino acids.